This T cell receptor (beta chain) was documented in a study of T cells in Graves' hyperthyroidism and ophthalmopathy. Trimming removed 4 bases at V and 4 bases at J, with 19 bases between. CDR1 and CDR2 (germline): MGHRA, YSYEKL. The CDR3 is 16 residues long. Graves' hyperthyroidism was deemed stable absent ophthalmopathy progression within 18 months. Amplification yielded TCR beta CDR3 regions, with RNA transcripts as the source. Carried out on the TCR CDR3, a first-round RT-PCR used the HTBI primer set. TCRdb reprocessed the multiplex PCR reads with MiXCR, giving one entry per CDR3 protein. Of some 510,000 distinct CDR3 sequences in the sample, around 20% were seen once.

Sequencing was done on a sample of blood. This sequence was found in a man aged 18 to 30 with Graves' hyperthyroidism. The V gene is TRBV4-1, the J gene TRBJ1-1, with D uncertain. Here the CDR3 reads CASSPPRPGGVTEAFF. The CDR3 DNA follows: TGCGCCAGCAGCCCGCCCCGGCCAGGTGGCGTCACTGAAGCTTTCTTT.